The 27 T cell receptor beta chains below come from one sample, sequenced in a study of shared clonotypes between healthy human individuals. Using immunoSEQ multiplex PCR, the repertoire was profiled, and TCRdb retains in-frame clones only, with some absent. This table has just over 2,000,000 clones, around 95% appearing once. The sample comprised naive CD4+ T cells sorted from blood. As to subset: CD45RA+ positively selected. Every receptor here comes from a man between 18 and 29 years old in good health.

This clone was seen only once. CDR3 in amino acids: CASSFPGTSATDTQYF. CDR3 nucleotides: TGCGCCAGCAGCTTCCCCGGGACTAGCGCCACAGATACGCAGTATTTT. The chain joins TRBV5-1 to TRBJ2-3; TRBD2 matches 10 bases. CDR3 length equals 16 residues. The germline V gene has CDR1 SGHRS and CDR2 YFSETQ. V lost 2 bases and J lost 2; bases outside the gene matches: 5.

Regarding this clone: Other DNA sequences of this sample code for an identical CDR3. The chain joins TRBV7-2 to TRBJ2-5; D call uncertain. The CDR3 runs 13 residues. Germline loops: CDR1 SGHTA, CDR2 FQGNSA. V was trimmed by 1 base and J by 2 bases, leaving 5 bases between them. DNA for the CDR3: TGTGCCAGCAGCTTAGGGTATCAAGAGACCCAGTACTTC. This gives the protein CASSLGYQETQYF.

This clone was picked up one time. The J gene is TRBJ2-5, the V gene TRBV6-5, with D possibly being TRBD1 or TRBD2 (5 bases each). The length of the CDR3 is 14 residues. V was pared by 6 bases and J by 2 bases, with 13 bases between. The germline V gene encodes CDR1 MNHEY and CDR2 SVGAGI. DNA for the CDR3: TGTGCCAGCAGCTGGGGACGGAATCAAGAGACCCAGTACTTC. It encodes CASSWGRNQETQYF.

Comment on this clone: This CDR3 is also generated by other DNA sequences in the sample. The chain combines TRBV30 with TRBJ1-4; no clear D. V lost 2 bases and J lost 4, with 5 bases in between. CDR3 length: 12 residues. CDR1 and CDR2 (germline): GTSNPN, SVGIG (reference sequence). In nucleotides, the CDR3 is TGTGCCTGGAGTCCCCGTAATGAAAAACTGTTTTTT. Its protein is CAWSPRNEKLFF.

The chain joins TRBV6-1 to TRBJ1-6; 8 bases map to TRBD1. The CDR3 extends over 14 amino acids. Looked up from germline, CDR1 is MNHNS and CDR2 is SASEGT. The ends lost 3 bases at V and 14 bases at J; junction bases unmatched: 9. The CDR3 sequence is CASSERTGSMSLHF. CDR3 sequence (DNA): TGTGCCAGCAGTGAGCGGACAGGGAGCATGTCCCTCCACTTT.

The chain recombines TRBV5-1 with TRBJ2-1; D is ambiguous. The germline V and J ends were trimmed by 4 bases and 4 bases, with 9 bases remaining between them. Germline assignment: CDR1 SGHRS and CDR2 YFSETQ. CDR3 length: 13 residues. The CDR3 is CASSRPGYNEQFF. CDR3 DNA sequence: TGCGCCAGCAGCCGCCCGGGTTACAATGAGCAGTTCTTC.

In its sample, this clone was seen once. The J gene is TRBJ2-7, the V gene TRBV7-8, with TRBD2 matching 9 bases. CDR3 length: 17 residues. Germline loops: CDR1 SGHVS, CDR2 FQNEAQ. With V trimmed by 2 bases and J by 10 bases, 18 bases remained unmatched. CDR3 protein: CASSLIATRLAGTQQYF. The DNA for the CDR3 is TGTGCCAGCAGCTTAATTGCCACGCGGCTAGCGGGAACCCAACAGTACTTC.

The CDR3 sequence is CASSFGEGGYTF. In DNA, the CDR3 is TGTGCCAGCAGTTTCGGGGAGGGCGGCTACACCTTC. This rearrangement joins TRBV6-6 to TRBJ1-2; D remains ambiguous. The V end was cut by 4 bases, the J end by 8 bases, with 11 bases between. CDR1 and CDR2 from the germline V gene are MNHNY and SVGAGI (reference sequence). The CDR3 has 12 residues.

V is TRBV4-3 and J is TRBJ1-2, with 10 bases that match TRBD1. The CDR3 runs 17 residues. Germline assignment: CDR1 LGHNA and CDR2 YSLEER. V dropped 2 bases and J dropped 4; count of bases not matched to a gene: 10. The CDR3 DNA is TGCGCCAGCAGCCAAACTACTAAAGGGACAGGGGTCTATGGCTACACCTTC. It specifies CASSQTTKGTGVYGYTF.

This chain links TRBV6-5 with TRBJ2-3; 9 bases line up with TRBD2. The length of the CDR3 is 16 residues. CDR1 MNHEY and CDR2 SVGAGI come from the germline V gene. Trimming removed 2 bases from V and 2 bases from J; junction bases left unmatched: 5. The CDR3 protein is CASSYEGGRATDTQYF. The CDR3 nucleotides are TGTGCCAGCAGTTACGAGGGCGGGAGGGCCACAGATACGCAGTATTTT.

This CDR3 is CASSQNSGTGLYEQYF. As DNA, the CDR3 is TGTGCCAGCAGTCAAAACTCCGGGACAGGGTTGTACGAGCAGTACTTC. The chain uses TRBV6-6 and TRBJ2-7, with 9 nucleotides matching TRBD1. V was pared by 5 bases and J by 4 bases, with 12 bases of the junction left unmatched. Germline V gene data show CDR1 as MNHNY and CDR2 as SVGAGI (reference sequence). The CDR3 has 16 residues.

The chain couples TRBV5-5 to TRBJ2-7, with 9 nucleotides matching TRBD1. The CDR3 is made up of 15 amino acids. Germline V gives CDR1 SGHKS, CDR2 YYEKEE (reference sequence). With V trimmed by 4 bases and J by 4 bases, 9 bases remained unmatched. The CDR3 coding sequence is TGTGCCAGCAGCATGCAGACAGGGGGATATTACGAGCAGTACTTC. Translated: CASSMQTGGYYEQYF.

This chain links TRBV4-3 with TRBJ2-5; TRBD1 or TRBD2 may be the D gene (6 bases each). Trimming removed 4 bases at V and 5 bases at J, with 17 bases between. This CDR3 has 15 amino acids. Germline V CDR1 and CDR2: LGHNA, YSLEER. CDR3 coding DNA: TGCGCCAGCAGCCCATGGAGGGGGAGAGTTGAGACCCAGTACTTC. Residues: CASSPWRGRVETQYF.

The chain has TRBV10-3 and TRBJ1-3; D remains ambiguous. CDR1 is ENHRY and CDR2 is SYGVKD in the germline V gene. The V end lost 6 bases, the J end lost 2 bases, and 8 bases lay between the germline ends. The CDR3 totals 13 residues. CDR3 DNA sequence: TGTGCCATCAGGGAGGGAACTGGAAACACCATATATTTT. Its protein is CAIREGTGNTIYF.

This chain connects TRBV2 to TRBJ2-1, with TRBD2 identical over 7 bases. From germline, CDR1 is SNHLY and CDR2 FYNNEI. J gave up 8 bases and V 5 bases, and 9 bases lay outside the gene matches. This CDR3 comprises 14 residues. For the CDR3, the DNA is TGTGCCAGCAGTCCAGGGAGGGGCCGCGATGAGCAGTTCTTC. Translation gives CASSPGRGRDEQFF.

J is TRBJ2-7 and V is TRBV7-2; TRBD2 matches 7 bases. This CDR3 is built from 16 residues. V was pared by 1 base and J by 4 bases, with 10 bases of the junction left unmatched. Germline CDR1 and CDR2: SGHTA and FQGNSA. For the CDR3, the DNA is TGTGCCAGCAGCTTAGTTGGGGGAGGGGCTGGATACGAGCAGTACTTC. Translating it yields CASSLVGGGAGYEQYF. Full variable domain (rest looked up from reference TRBV7-2 and TRBJ2-7): GAGVSQSPSNKVTEKGKDVELRCDPISGHTALYWYRQSLGQGLEFLIYFQGNSAPDKSGLPSDRFSAERTGGSVSTLTIQRTQQEDSAVYLCASSLVGGGAGYEQYFGPGTRLTVT.

Only one count was recorded for this clone. V usage is TRBV6-1 and J usage is TRBJ2-3; 11 bases agree with TRBD2. The V and J ends lost 4 bases and 0 bases, in that order; junction bases with no gene match: 3. This CDR3 spans 16 amino acids. Germline CDR1 and CDR2: MNHNS and SASEGT. CDR3 sequence reads: CASSALAGGSTDTQYF. The CDR3, as DNA: TGTGCCAGCAGTGCTCTAGCGGGGGGAAGCACAGATACGCAGTATTTT.

The chain couples TRBV7-2 to TRBJ2-5; no clear D. The CDR3 is 16 amino acids. CDR1 is SGHTA, CDR2 FQGNSA, per germline. V dropped 4 bases and J dropped 1 base, with 16 bases sitting between them. Written as DNA, the CDR3 is TGTGCCAGCAGCTCCCTTGAGTGGTGGGCCCAAGAGACCCAGTACTTC. Protein: CASSSLEWWAQETQYF.

The CDR3 loop is CASSLPLTSGANVLTF. The CDR3 DNA sequence: TGCGCCAGCAGCTTACCACTGACCTCTGGGGCCAACGTCCTGACTTTC. The chain couples TRBV5-1 to TRBJ2-6, with D hard to call. The CDR3 has 16 residues. Germline CDR1 and CDR2: SGHRS and YFSETQ. The germline V and J ends were trimmed by 2 bases and 0 bases, with 9 bases remaining between them.

The V call is TRBV7-6, the J call TRBJ2-1; possible D gene TRBD1, 5 bases. V dropped 2 bases and J dropped 7 bases, with 15 bases sitting between them. The CDR3 length is 15 residues. Germline V gene data show CDR1 as SGHVS and CDR2 as FNYEAQ. The CDR3 DNA is TGTGCCAGCAGCTTAAATGAAGGGGCCGGGAATGAGCAGTTCTTC. Its protein is CASSLNEGAGNEQFF.

The chain links TRBV7-2 to TRBJ1-2; D is ambiguous. The V end lost 4 bases, the J end lost 8 bases, and 8 bases lay between the germline ends. Germline values: CDR1 SGHTA, CDR2 FQGNSA. The CDR3 runs to 11 residues. This CDR3 is CASSSKDGYTF. CDR3 coding DNA: TGTGCCAGCAGCTCTAAGGACGGCTACACCTTC.

This chain joins TRBV19 and TRBJ2-6; weak D call: TRBD2 (6 bases). CDR3 length: 16 amino acids. CDR1 and CDR2 from the germline V gene are LNHDA and SQIVND (reference sequence). Trimming took off 10 bases at V and 2 bases at J, with 18 bases between the two ends. CDR3 nucleotide sequence: TGTGCCACGTCGGGGGTCGGCCCTGCTGGGGCCAACGTCCTGACTTTC. This sequence encodes CATSGVGPAGANVLTF.

V and J are TRBV7-9 and TRBJ2-1; possibly TRBD1 or TRBD2 for D (5 bases each). Per the germline V gene, CDR1 is SEHNR and CDR2 is FQNEAQ (reference sequence). The V gene lost 11 bases and the J gene lost 6 bases, with 17 bases spanning the gap. The CDR3 extends over 13 amino acids. As DNA, the CDR3 is TGTGCCCAGCAGGTAGGGGCGGGCAATGAGCAGTTCTTC. It yields the protein CAQQVGAGNEQFF. The entire variable domain, with the rest obtained from reference TRBV7-9 and TRBJ2-1, is as follows: DTGVSQNPRHKITKRGQNVTFRCDPISEHNRLYWYRQTLGQGPEFLTYFQNEAQLEKSRLLSDRFSAERPKGSFSTLEIQRTEQGDSAMYLCAQQVGAGNEQFFGPGTRLTVL.

This clone was seen only once. V is TRBV7-8 and J is TRBJ1-2; no firm D call. V shed 1 base and J shed 5 bases, with 11 bases lying between them. The CDR3 is made up of 14 amino acids. CDR1 SGHVS and CDR2 FQNEAQ come from the germline V gene. CDR3 amino acids: CASSLGEGRYGYTF. The DNA of the CDR3 is TGTGCCAGCAGCTTAGGTGAGGGCCGGTATGGCTACACCTTC.

The gene calls are TRBV11-2 and TRBJ1-1; 7 positions match TRBD1. CDR1 SGHAT and CDR2 FQNNGV come from the germline V gene. The CDR3 length is 13 residues. Germline trimming cut 5 bases from V and 6 bases from J; bases unmatched to any gene: 6. The chain's CDR3 is CASSTRQGSEAFF. The CDR3 DNA follows: TGTGCCAGCAGCACTCGACAGGGCTCTGAAGCTTTCTTT.

This rearrangement joins TRBV10-3 to TRBJ1-6; D is unclear. The V and J ends lost 6 bases and 6 bases respectively, with 12 bases between them. The V gene's germline CDR1 is ENHRY and CDR2 SYGVKD. The CDR3 spans 14 residues. The CDR3: CAISQQYTNSPLHF. In DNA, the CDR3 is TGTGCCATCAGCCAACAGTACACTAATTCACCCCTCCACTTT.

The V and J genes are TRBV10-3 and TRBJ1-3, with TRBD1 as a possible D gene (5 bases). In germline, CDR1 is ENHRY, CDR2 SYGVKD. Trimming removed 6 bases at V and 0 bases at J, with 15 bases between. The CDR3 length is 16 residues. Here the CDR3 reads CAIRALSGISGNTIYF. The CDR3 DNA sequence: TGTGCCATCAGGGCGTTATCAGGGATCTCTGGAAACACCATATATTTT.